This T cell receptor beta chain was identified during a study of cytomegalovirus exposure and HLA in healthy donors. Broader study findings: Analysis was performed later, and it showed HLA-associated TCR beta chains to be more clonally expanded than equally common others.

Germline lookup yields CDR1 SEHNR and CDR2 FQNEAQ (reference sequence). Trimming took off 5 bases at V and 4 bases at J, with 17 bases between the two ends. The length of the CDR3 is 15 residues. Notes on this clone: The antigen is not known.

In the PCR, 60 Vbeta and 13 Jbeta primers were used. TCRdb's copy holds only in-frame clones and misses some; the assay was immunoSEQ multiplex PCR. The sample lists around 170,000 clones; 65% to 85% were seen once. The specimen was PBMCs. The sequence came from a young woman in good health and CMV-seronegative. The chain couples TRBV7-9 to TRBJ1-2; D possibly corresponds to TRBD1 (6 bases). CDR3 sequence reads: CASSPNRVTLYGYTF. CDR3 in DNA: TGTGCCAGCAGCCCAAACAGGGTCACCCTCTATGGCTACACCTTC. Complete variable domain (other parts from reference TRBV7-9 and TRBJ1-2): DTGVSQNPRHKITKRGQNVTFRCDPISEHNRLYWYRQTLGQGPEFLTYFQNEAQLEKSRLLSDRFSAERPKGSFSTLEIQRTEQGDSAMYLCASSPNRVTLYGYTFGSGTRLTVV.